These 22 T cell receptor beta chains came from one sample sequenced in a study of beta chain features in type 1 diabetes. Expressed TCRB transcripts were sequenced because the entire RNA isolate underwent reverse transcription. Using immunoSEQ multiplex PCR, the repertoire was profiled, and TCRdb retains in-frame clones only, with some absent. Of some 160,000 clones listed, approximately 8.4% are singletons. Sequenced material: central memory CD4+ T cells from blood. Receptors were obtained from a woman younger than 30 in good health.

The V and J genes are TRBV18 and TRBJ1-3; D not certain. CDR1 is KGHSH, CDR2 LQKENI, per germline. CDR3 length equals 16 residues. V lost 4 bases to trimming and J lost 8 bases, with 21 bases between them. The CDR3 DNA follows: TGTGCCAGCTCACTCACCCTGGGAGGAGTCCTTGACACCATATATTTT. This sequence encodes CASSLTLGGVLDTIYF.

This sequence joins TRBV7-8 and TRBJ1-1; D unclear. This CDR3 region has 15 residues. The V end was cut by 3 bases, the J end by 1 base, with 12 bases between. Germline lookup yields CDR1 SGHVS and CDR2 FQNEAQ. In DNA, the CDR3 is TGTGCCAGCAGCTTGCCTTGGTCGGGGAACACTGAAGCTTTCTTT. This encodes CASSLPWSGNTEAFF.

The rearrangement joins TRBV5-1 to TRBJ1-2; TRBD1 aligns across 7 bases. Germline V gene sequence: CDR1 SGHRS, CDR2 YFSETQ. CDR3 length: 15 amino acids. V was clipped by 3 bases and J by 6 bases; unmatched bases: 11. DNA of the CDR3: TGCGCCAGCAGCTGGGGTGAAGGGGGCCGGAATGGCTACACCTTC. Protein sequence: CASSWGEGGRNGYTF.

There are a few counts of this clone. The gene calls are TRBV7-9 and TRBJ1-2; D is unresolved. With 5 bases removed from V and 10 bases from J, the gap between germline ends came to 20 bases. Germline V gene lookup returns CDR1 SEHNR and CDR2 FQNEAQ (reference sequence). The CDR3 is 14 amino acids. CDR3 sequence: CASSPSTQFPPYTF. The CDR3 nucleotides read TGTGCCAGCAGCCCCAGTACCCAGTTCCCACCCTACACCTTC.

This clone was detected only a few times. The rearrangement joins TRBV7-8 to TRBJ1-3; perhaps TRBD1 as D (6 bases). V lost 2 bases and J 2 bases, leaving 10 bases between the germline ends. The CDR3 is made up of 15 amino acids. From germline, CDR1 is SGHVS and CDR2 FQNEAQ. DNA for the CDR3: TGTGCCAGCAGCTTACGGGGGGCTGCTGGAAACACCATATATTTT. Translation: CASSLRGAAGNTIYF.

This clone turned up a few times. V is TRBV2 and J is TRBJ1-2; TRBD1 agrees at 9 bases. Germline loops: CDR1 SNHLY, CDR2 FYNNEI. This CDR3 contains 15 residues. The junction had 10 bases not matched to a gene; V was cut back by 3 bases and J by 8 bases. The DNA for the CDR3 is TGTGCCAGCAGTGATTTTGGGGACAGGGTGCGCGGCTACACCTTC. This encodes CASSDFGDRVRGYTF.

This chain joins TRBV5-8 and TRBJ1-1; a weak D match, TRBD1 (5 bases). The germline gives CDR1 SGHTS, CDR2 YDEGEE. Trimming took 2 bases from V and 1 from J, leaving 9 bases between them. CDR3 length: 14 residues. CDR3 sequence reads: CASSLGAANTEAFF. Here the CDR3 DNA reads TGTGCCAGCAGCTTAGGGGCCGCGAACACTGAAGCTTTCTTT.

There are a few counts of this clone. The rearrangement links TRBV18 to TRBJ2-1; 12 nucleotides match TRBD2. With V trimmed by 3 bases and J by 3 bases, 6 bases remained unmatched. The CDR3 is made up of 17 amino acids. Germline V gene sequence: CDR1 KGHSH, CDR2 LQKENI. The CDR3 sequence is CASSPRLLAGGYNEQFF. CDR3 DNA: TGTGCCAGCTCACCCCGTTTACTAGCGGGGGGCTACAATGAGCAGTTCTTC.

This clone was seen only a few times. The chain joins TRBV30 to TRBJ1-2; D call uncertain. Germline V CDR1 and CDR2: GTSNPN, SVGIG (reference sequence). The CDR3 contains 12 residues. Trimming removed 1 base from V and 2 bases from J, with 5 bases in between. CDR3 sequence reads: CAWSGSNYGYTF. The DNA of the CDR3 is TGTGCCTGGAGTGGGAGCAACTATGGCTACACCTTC.

The chain couples TRBV5-1 to TRBJ2-1; 11 bases are shared with TRBD2. CDR1 is SGHRS, CDR2 YFSETQ, per germline. The CDR3 spans 15 residues. V was pared by 0 bases and J by 9 bases, with 5 bases of the junction left unmatched. CDR3: CASSLDSGGAREQFF. Here the CDR3 DNA reads TGCGCCAGCAGCTTGGATAGCGGGGGGGCACGTGAGCAGTTCTTC.

About this clone: A junction end diverges from the germline sequence, so it may reflect a read error. This sequence joins TRBV5-6 and TRBJ1-1, with 9 bases fitting TRBD1. CDR3 length: 16 amino acids. Germline V CDR1 and CDR2: SGHDT, YYEEEE. CDR3 coding DNA: TGTGCCCGCAGGCCCAAATGGACAGGGGTGAACACTGAAGCTTTCTTT. Amino acid sequence: CARRPKWTGVNTEAFF.

This clone was seen only a few times. The V and J genes are TRBV7-2 and TRBJ1-5; possible D gene TRBD1, 5 bases. This CDR3 region has 16 residues. V lost 0 bases, J lost 5 bases, and 14 bases lay in between. The V gene's germline CDR1 is SGHTA and CDR2 FQGNSA. In nucleotides, the CDR3 is TGTGCCAGCAGCTTAGCCTCAGGGTTGGGGCATCAGCCCCAGCATTTT. It translates to CASSLASGLGHQPQHF.

The V call is TRBV25-1, the J call TRBJ1-1; D might be TRBD1 (6 bases). Trimming removed 0 bases from V and 5 bases from J, with 10 bases in between. Germline CDR1 MGHDK, CDR2 SYGVNS. This CDR3 region has 14 residues. CDR3 protein: CASSEYRGLTEAFF. CDR3 DNA sequence: TGTGCCAGCAGTGAATACAGGGGACTAACTGAAGCTTTCTTT.

This clone was seen a few times. The V and J genes are TRBV7-3 and TRBJ2-1; 11 bases map to TRBD2. The germline CDR1 and CDR2 sequences are SGHTA and FQGTGA. Trimming cost V 5 bases and J 6 bases; bases outside gene matches: 3. This CDR3 is built from 14 residues. The CDR3 coding sequence is TGTGCCAGCAGCGCTAGCGGGGGGCTCAATGAGCAGTTCTTC. Protein product: CASSASGGLNEQFF.

This clone was detected ten times or more. The rearrangement uses TRBV5-1 and TRBJ2-1; D might be TRBD2 (7 bases). The CDR3 totals 14 residues. Looked up from germline, CDR1 is SGHRS and CDR2 is YFSETQ. The ends were cut back, 4 bases at V and 3 bases at J, with 11 bases in the middle. The CDR3 spells CASSEGGGYNEQFF. The CDR3 bases are TGCGCCAGCAGCGAGGGGGGGGGCTACAATGAGCAGTTCTTC.

V usage is TRBV29-1 and J usage is TRBJ2-5, with D possibly matching TRBD1 (8 bases). Germline assignment: CDR1 SQVTM and CDR2 ANQGSEA. V dropped 4 bases and J dropped 6 bases, with 12 bases sitting between them. The CDR3 contains 12 residues. CDR3 region: CSVAQGGKTQYF. The CDR3 DNA follows: TGCAGCGTTGCACAGGGGGGGAAGACCCAGTACTTC.

The gene calls are TRBV5-8 and TRBJ1-2, with D perhaps TRBD1 (6 bases). Germline V gene data show CDR1 as SGHTS and CDR2 as YDEGEE. Trimming shortened V by 0 bases and J by 6 bases, and 12 bases separated the two germline ends. There are 14 residues in the CDR3. The CDR3: CASSLDTTGDGYTF. Written as DNA, the CDR3 is TGTGCCAGCAGCTTGGACACGACAGGAGATGGCTACACCTTC.

This clone was seen a handful of times. The rearrangement uses TRBV5-1 and TRBJ1-1, with D possibly TRBD1 on 6 matching bases. Germline V gene lookup returns CDR1 SGHRS and CDR2 YFSETQ. The CDR3 totals 15 residues. The germline V and J ends were trimmed by 4 bases and 4 bases, with 17 bases remaining between them. CDR3 sequence (DNA): TGCGCCAGCAGCGACCGGACAGTAATAGCCACTGAAGCTTTCTTT. Protein sequence: CASSDRTVIATEAFF.

The chain has TRBV10-3 and TRBJ2-7; 8 bases line up with TRBD1. Germline V gene lookup returns CDR1 ENHRY and CDR2 SYGVKD. The CDR3 sequence is 17 residues long. The J segment lost 2 bases and the V segment lost 6 bases, leaving 15 bases of the junction unmatched. The CDR3: CAIRNLPGQGWTYEQYF. CDR3 nucleotides: TGTGCCATCAGAAATCTACCAGGACAGGGCTGGACCTACGAGCAGTACTTC.

The rearrangement links TRBV5-1 to TRBJ2-3; TRBD2 matches 11 bases. V trimming: 4 bases; J trimming: 4 bases; junction bases outside the gene matches: 8. This CDR3 contains 16 residues. Germline V gene lookup returns CDR1 SGHRS and CDR2 YFSETQ. CDR3 amino acids: CASSPTGLAGPDTQYF. The CDR3 DNA follows: TGCGCCAGCAGCCCCACAGGACTAGCGGGCCCAGATACGCAGTATTTT.

The chain recombines TRBV15 with TRBJ1-2; no reliable D call. Trimming left V 0 bases short and J 0 bases short, with 14 bases between. This CDR3 comprises 17 residues. Per the germline V gene, CDR1 is LNHNV and CDR2 is YYDKDF (reference sequence). CDR3 protein: CATSRDLALGANYGYTF. Written as DNA, the CDR3 is TGTGCCACCAGCAGAGATTTGGCCCTCGGAGCTAACTATGGCTACACCTTC.

This clone was picked up one time. The chain recombines TRBV7-3 with TRBJ2-6; 9 bases map to TRBD1. Germline lookup yields CDR1 SGHTA and CDR2 FQGTGA. This CDR3 has 16 residues. V lost 3 bases, J lost 3 bases, and 3 bases stayed unmatched. The CDR3 DNA sequence: TGTGCCAGCAGCTTGACAGGGGGAAGTGGGGCCAACGTCCTGACTTTC. It encodes CASSLTGGSGANVLTF. Using reference TRBV7-3 and TRBJ2-6 for the parts outside the CDR3, the full variable domain is GAGVSQTPSNKVTEKGKYVELRCDPISGHTALYWYRQSLGQGPEFLIYFQGTGAADDSGLPNDRFFAVRPEGSVSTLKIQRTERGDSAVYLCASSLTGGSGANVLTFGAGSRLTVL.